This T cell receptor (beta chain) was profiled in a study of cytomegalovirus exposure and HLA in healthy donors. The method was immunoSEQ multiplex PCR; TCRdb's version includes in-frame clones alone and lacks a portion of them. The repertoire holds approximately 200,000 clones, about three quarters seen once, with 1% to 1.5% in the top ten. There are 14 residues in the CDR3. Germline CDR1 and CDR2: GTSNPN and SVGIG (reference sequence). V was clipped by 2 bases and J by 6 bases; unmatched bases: 6. On this clone: Its target is unknown.

Study observations and caveats: According to reports, the classifier identified cytomegalovirus status with high specificity and sensitivity.

The rearrangement links TRBV30 to TRBJ1-5; TRBD1 matches 8 bases. The source material was PBMCs. The sequence came from a woman under 40 in good health and CMV-seronegative. The CDR3 coding sequence is TGTGCCTGGAGTCGTGACAGGGGCACTCAGCCCCAGCATTTT. This encodes CAWSRDRGTQPQHF.